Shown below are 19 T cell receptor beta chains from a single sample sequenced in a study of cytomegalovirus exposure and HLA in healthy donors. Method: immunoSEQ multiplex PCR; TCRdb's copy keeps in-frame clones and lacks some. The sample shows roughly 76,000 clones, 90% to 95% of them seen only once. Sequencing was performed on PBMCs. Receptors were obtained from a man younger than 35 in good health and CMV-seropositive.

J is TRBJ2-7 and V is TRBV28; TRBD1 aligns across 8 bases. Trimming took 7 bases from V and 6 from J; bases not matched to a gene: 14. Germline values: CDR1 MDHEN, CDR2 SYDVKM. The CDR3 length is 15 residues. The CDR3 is CASTTPGQGFSEQYF. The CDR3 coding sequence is TGTGCCAGCACCACCCCTGGACAGGGTTTTAGCGAGCAGTACTTC.

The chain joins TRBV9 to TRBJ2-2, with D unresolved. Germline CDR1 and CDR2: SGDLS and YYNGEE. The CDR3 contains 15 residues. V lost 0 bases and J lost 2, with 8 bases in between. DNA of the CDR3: TGTGCCAGCAGCGTAGCCGGGTTTAACACCGGGGAGCTGTTTTTT. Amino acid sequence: CASSVAGFNTGELFF.

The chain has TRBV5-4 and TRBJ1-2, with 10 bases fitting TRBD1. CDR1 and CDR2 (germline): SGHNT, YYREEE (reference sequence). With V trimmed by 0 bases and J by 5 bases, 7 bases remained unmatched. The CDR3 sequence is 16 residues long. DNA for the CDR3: TGTGCCAGCAGCTTGGTTGGGGACAGGGGCCAGTATGGCTACACCTTC. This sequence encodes CASSLVGDRGQYGYTF.

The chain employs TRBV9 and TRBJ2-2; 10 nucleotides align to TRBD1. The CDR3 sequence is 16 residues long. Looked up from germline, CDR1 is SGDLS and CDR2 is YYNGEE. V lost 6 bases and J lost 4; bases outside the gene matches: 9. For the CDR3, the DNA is TGTGCCAGCACCCCCCCTGGACAGGGGGGCACCGGGGAGCTGTTTTTT. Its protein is CASTPPGQGGTGELFF. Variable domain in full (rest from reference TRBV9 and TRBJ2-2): DSGVTQTPKHLITATGQRVTLRCSPRSGDLSVYWYQQSLDQGLQFLIQYYNGEERAKGNILERFSAQQFPDLHSELNLSSLELGDSALYFCASTPPGQGGTGELFFGEGSRLTVL.

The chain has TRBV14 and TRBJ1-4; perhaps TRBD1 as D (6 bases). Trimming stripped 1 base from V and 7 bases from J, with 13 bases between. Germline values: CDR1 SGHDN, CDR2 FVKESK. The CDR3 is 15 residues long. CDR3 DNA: TGTGCCAGCAGCCAAGCAGGGGCGCCCCGTGAAAAACTGTTTTTT. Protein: CASSQAGAPREKLFF.

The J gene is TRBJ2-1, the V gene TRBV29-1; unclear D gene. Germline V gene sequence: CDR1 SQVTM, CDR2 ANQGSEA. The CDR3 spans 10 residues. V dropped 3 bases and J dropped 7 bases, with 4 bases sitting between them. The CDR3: CSVESNEQFF. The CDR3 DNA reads TGCAGCGTTGAGAGTAATGAGCAGTTCTTC.

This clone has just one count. The CDR3 loop is CASSSSGRGDTQYF. The DNA for the CDR3 is TGTGCCAGCAGCTCTAGCGGGAGGGGAGATACGCAGTATTTT. The rearrangement uses TRBV7-9 and TRBJ2-3; 12 nucleotides match TRBD2. V lost 4 bases and J lost 5; bases outside the gene matches: 1. The V gene's germline CDR1 is SEHNR and CDR2 FQNEAQ (reference sequence). The CDR3 is 14 amino acids.

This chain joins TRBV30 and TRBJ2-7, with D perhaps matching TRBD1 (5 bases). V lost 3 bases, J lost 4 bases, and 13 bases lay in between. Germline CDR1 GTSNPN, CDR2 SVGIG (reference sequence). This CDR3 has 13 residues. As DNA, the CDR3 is TGTGCCTGGAGCCCGGACGCAGGGTACGAGCAGTACTTC. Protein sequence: CAWSPDAGYEQYF.

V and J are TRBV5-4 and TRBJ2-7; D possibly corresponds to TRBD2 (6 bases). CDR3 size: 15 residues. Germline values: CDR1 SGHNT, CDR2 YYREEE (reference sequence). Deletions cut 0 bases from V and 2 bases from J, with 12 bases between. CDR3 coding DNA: TGTGCCAGCAGCTTGGGTAGCGGACCTGCCTACGAGCAGTACTTC. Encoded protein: CASSLGSGPAYEQYF.

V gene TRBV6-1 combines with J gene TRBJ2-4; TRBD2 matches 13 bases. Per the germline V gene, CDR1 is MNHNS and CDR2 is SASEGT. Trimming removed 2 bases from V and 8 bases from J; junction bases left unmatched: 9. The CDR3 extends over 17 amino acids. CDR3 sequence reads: CASSERLTSGRRYIQYF. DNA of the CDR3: TGTGCCAGCAGTGAACGGTTGACTAGCGGGAGGAGGTACATTCAGTACTTC.

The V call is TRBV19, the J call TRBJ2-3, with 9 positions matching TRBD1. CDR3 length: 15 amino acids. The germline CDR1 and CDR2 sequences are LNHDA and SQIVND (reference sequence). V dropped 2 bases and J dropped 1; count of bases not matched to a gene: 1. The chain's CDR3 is CASSIWTGGTDTQYF. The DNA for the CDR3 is TGTGCCAGTAGTATATGGACAGGGGGCACAGATACGCAGTATTTT. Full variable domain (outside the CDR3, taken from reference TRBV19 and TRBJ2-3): DGGITQSPKYLFRKEGQNVTLSCEQNLNHDAMYWYRQDPGQGLRLIYYSQIVNDFQKGDIAEGYSVSREKKESFPLTVTSAQKNPTAFYLCASSIWTGGTDTQYFGPGTRLTVL.

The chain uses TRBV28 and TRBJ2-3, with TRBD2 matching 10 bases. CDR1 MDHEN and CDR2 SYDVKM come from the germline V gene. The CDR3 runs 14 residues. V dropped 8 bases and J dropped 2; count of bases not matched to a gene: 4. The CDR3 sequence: CASGSGRDTDTQYF. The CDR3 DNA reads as TGTGCCAGCGGCAGCGGGAGGGACACAGATACGCAGTATTTT. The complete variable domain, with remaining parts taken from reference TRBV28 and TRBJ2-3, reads DVKVTQSSRYLVKRTGEKVFLECVQDMDHENMFWYRQDPGLGLRLIYFSYDVKMKEKGDIPEGYSVSREKKERFSLILESASTNQTSMYLCASGSGRDTDTQYFGPGTRLTVL.

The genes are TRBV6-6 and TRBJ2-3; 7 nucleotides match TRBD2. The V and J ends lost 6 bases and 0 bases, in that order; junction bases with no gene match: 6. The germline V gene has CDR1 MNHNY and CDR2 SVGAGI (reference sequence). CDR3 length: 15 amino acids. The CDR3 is CASSSLATSTDTQYF. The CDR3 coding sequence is TGTGCCAGCAGCTCACTAGCGACTAGCACAGATACGCAGTATTTT.

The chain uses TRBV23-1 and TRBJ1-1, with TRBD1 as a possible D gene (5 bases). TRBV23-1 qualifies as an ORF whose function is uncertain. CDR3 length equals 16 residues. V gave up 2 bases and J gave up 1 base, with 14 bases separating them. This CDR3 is CASSQRQFCRNTEAFF. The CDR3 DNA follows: TGCGCCAGCAGTCAACGACAGTTTTGCAGGAACACTGAAGCTTTCTTT.

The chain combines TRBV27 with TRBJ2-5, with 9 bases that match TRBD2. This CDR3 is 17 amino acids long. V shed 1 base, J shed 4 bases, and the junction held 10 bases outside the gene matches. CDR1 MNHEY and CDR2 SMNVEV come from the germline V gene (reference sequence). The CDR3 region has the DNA TGTGCCAGCAGTTTATTTAGCCTAGCGGGACGCCCAGAGACCCAGTACTTC. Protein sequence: CASSLFSLAGRPETQYF.

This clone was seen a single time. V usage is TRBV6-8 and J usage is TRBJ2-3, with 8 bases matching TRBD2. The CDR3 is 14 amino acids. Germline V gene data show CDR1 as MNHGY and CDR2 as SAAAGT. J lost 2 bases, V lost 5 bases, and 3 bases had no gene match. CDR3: CASSSGRTTDTQYF. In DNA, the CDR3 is TGTGCCAGCAGTAGCGGGAGAACCACAGATACGCAGTATTTT.

CDR3 bases: TGTGCCAGCAGATATAGCGGGAGGGCCCGAAGCGAGCAGTACTTC. It yields the protein CASRYSGRARSEQYF. The chain joins TRBV28 to TRBJ2-7; 11 nucleotides align to TRBD2. Germline-derived CDR1 and CDR2 are MDHEN and SYDVKM. CDR3 length: 15 amino acids. Trimming cost V 6 bases and J 6 bases; bases outside gene matches: 10.

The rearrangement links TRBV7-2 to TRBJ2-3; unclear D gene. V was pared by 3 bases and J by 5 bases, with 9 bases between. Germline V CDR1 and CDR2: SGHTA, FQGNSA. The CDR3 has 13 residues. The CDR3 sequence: CASSLNSIDTQYF. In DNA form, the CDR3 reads TGTGCCAGCAGCTTGAACAGTATAGATACGCAGTATTTT. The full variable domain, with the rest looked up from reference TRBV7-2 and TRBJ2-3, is GAGVSQSPSNKVTEKGKDVELRCDPISGHTALYWYRQSLGQGLEFLIYFQGNSAPDKSGLPSDRFSAERTGGSVSTLTIQRTQQEDSAVYLCASSLNSIDTQYFGPGTRLTVL.

CDR3: CASSLRQGTHEQYF. The CDR3 nucleotides are TGTGCCAGCAGCTTACGACAGGGGACCCACGAGCAGTACTTC. The rearrangement joins TRBV11-3 to TRBJ2-7, with TRBD1 matching 8 bases. J lost 5 bases, V lost 2 bases, and 5 bases had no gene match. The CDR3 has 14 residues. Per the germline V gene, CDR1 is SGHNT and CDR2 is YENEEA.